This T cell receptor (beta chain) was identified during a study of shared clonotypes between healthy human individuals (dated by TCRdb to about 2020). Background for the entire study: The cohort included a few men and a couple of women between 18 and 49 years of age. For each donor, three plates each were used for CD4 naive and CD4 memory, two plates were used for CD8 naive, and one plate was used for CD8 memory. Libraries were prepared and TCR repertoires were sequenced by different laboratories using diverse techniques, in order to increase sequencing depth and limit assay-specific biases. Between about 0.8 and 9 billion PBMCs per donor were obtained by leukapheresis. Blood TCR repertoires of roughly five healthy adults were deeply sequenced to estimate repertoire size and the extent of clonotype sharing between individuals. The study at large found these results: Estimated clonotype richness was generally larger for naive than for memory subsets. Roughly 5% of naive CD4, approximately 3.7% of naive CD8, approximately 2% of memory CD4, and approximately 0.4% of memory CD8 clonotypes were shared across a handful of donors. Pairwise subsampling led to the expectation that sequencing depth would affect the degree of clonotype sharing among donors. Compared with non-shared clonotypes, clonotypes shared by all four sorted-subset donors had higher generation probabilities. Rarefaction of sorted-subset datasets indicated incomplete sequencing despite the large sequencing depth. Sampling was limited to blood, and TCR repertoires in tissue likely differ from TCR repertoires in blood. The small number of donors limited the genetic and exposure-history diversity represented.

About this clone: This receptor's antigen is unknown. No quality values exist for individual bases; no much larger clone is one base distant.

In the germline V gene, CDR1 corresponds to MNHNS and CDR2 to SASEGT. V is cut by 8 bases and J by 4 bases, and the space between the germline ends is 17 bases. Inclusive of the bounding cysteine and phenylalanine, the CDR3 is 14 residues long. Kept here is only the CDR3 DNA, which spans 42 bases and is read in frame from base 1. TCR CDR3 regions were amplified from genomic DNA by multiplex PCR using the deep immunoSEQ assay. Extracted genomic DNA from each cell subset was distributed evenly across all wells of several immunoSEQ 96-well plates, and each plate was treated as a replicate. For sorted subsets, about 200 ng genomic DNA, equal to 30,000 or so T cell genomes, was loaded into each replicate PCR. Purified libraries were quantified with a Qubit 3.0 fluorometer, sized on a Bioanalyzer 2100, and re-quantified with the KAPA Library Quantification kit. A separate single-read 150-cycle Illumina NextSeq 550 flow cell was used to sequence each immunoSEQ 96-well plate. The authors' pipeline ran thus. Because the immunoSEQ output included only junctional sequences and no quality scores, the filtering could not be the same as the filtering used for full-length reads. Sequences were annotated with PyIR, a Python wrapper for IgBLAST v1.9, using IMGT germline references to assign V/J genes and CDR3. Reads were filtered out if the reads had weak V/J assignments (E-value above 1e-6), no CDR3, stop codons, out-of-frame junctions, or ambiguous translated residues. V3J clonotypes were defined as sequences sharing an identical inferred V gene, J gene, and CDR3 amino acid sequence. To compute the percentage overlap between repertoires, the number of shared unique clonotypes was divided by the size of the smaller repertoire. RTK rarefaction, the Chao1 estimator, and Recon v2.1 estimates of unobserved clonotypes were used to assess repertoire richness. Generation probabilities were computed with OLGA for all TCRbeta clonotypes obtained by the gDNA method from a few donors. TCRdb holds this immuneACCESS table with in-frame rearrangements only. Some clones are missing; in checked studies, unresolved V genes explain under half, and the rest has no known cause. Clone size and V and J calls were adopted from that table, with D and trimming inferred from the DNA. In this sample the table shows 2,500,000 or so clones, around 90% of which occur a single time. The top ten clonotypes cover 0.11% to 0.15% of the sample.

The donors were healthy, HIV-negative adults who had no recently reported acute infections or vaccinations. All donors were Caucasian adults living in Nashville, Tennessee, USA. CD4+ T cells were enriched by magnetic negative selection; naive cells were then positively selected on CD45RA, and the negative fraction formed the memory subset. Blood was obtained by leukapheresis, after which PBMCs were separated by Ficoll-Histopaque density gradient centrifugation and cryopreserved in liquid nitrogen vapor phase. Analytical flow cytometry was used to check the purity and quantity of each magnetically sorted T cell population. Each sorted fraction had its genomic DNA isolated and then quantified by UV absorbance on a Nanodrop 2000c.

The TCR sequence derives from a man aged 18 to 30 in good health. Sequencing was done on a sample of naive CD4+ T cells sorted from blood. The cell subset or site label, read with the paper, signifies: CD45RA+ positively selected. Recombination linked TRBV6-1 to TRBJ1-2, with the D gene not clear enough to name. The CDR3 reads CASHLGAALYGYTF. Read as DNA, the sequence is TGTGCCAGCCACCTGGGAGCTGCCCTCTATGGCTACACCTTC.